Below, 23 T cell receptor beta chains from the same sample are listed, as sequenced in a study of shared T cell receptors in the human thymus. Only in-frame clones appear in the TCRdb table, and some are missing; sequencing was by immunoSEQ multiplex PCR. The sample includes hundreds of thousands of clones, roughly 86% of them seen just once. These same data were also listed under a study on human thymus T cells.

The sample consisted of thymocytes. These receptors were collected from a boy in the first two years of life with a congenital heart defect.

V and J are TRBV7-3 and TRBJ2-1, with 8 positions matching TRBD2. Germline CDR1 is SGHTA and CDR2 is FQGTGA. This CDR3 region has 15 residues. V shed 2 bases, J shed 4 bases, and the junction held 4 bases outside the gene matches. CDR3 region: CASSLLGLEYNEQFF. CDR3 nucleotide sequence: TGTGCCAGCAGCTTATTGGGACTAGAATACAATGAGCAGTTCTTC. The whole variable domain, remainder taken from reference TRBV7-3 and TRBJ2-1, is GAGVSQTPSNKVTEKGKYVELRCDPISGHTALYWYRQSLGQGPEFLIYFQGTGAADDSGLPNDRFFAVRPEGSVSTLKIQRTERGDSAVYLCASSLLGLEYNEQFFGPGTRLTVL.

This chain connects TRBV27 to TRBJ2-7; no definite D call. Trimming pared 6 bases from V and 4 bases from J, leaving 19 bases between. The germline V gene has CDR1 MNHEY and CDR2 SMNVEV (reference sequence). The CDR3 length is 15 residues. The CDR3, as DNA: TGTGCCAGCAGGTACGCCCGAGGCTCCTCTTACGAGCAGTACTTC. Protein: CASRYARGSSYEQYF.

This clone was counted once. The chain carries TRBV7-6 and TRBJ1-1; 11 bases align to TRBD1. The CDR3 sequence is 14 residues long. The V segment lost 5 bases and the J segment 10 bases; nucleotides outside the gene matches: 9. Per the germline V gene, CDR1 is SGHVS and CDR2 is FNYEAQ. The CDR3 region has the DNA TGTGCCAGCAGCAATTGGACAGGGGGCGCGGTAGCTTTCTTT. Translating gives CASSNWTGGAVAFF.

The CDR3 sequence: CASSPTLGENTEAFF. The CDR3 DNA follows: TGCGCCAGCAGCCCGACCCTCGGAGAGAACACTGAAGCTTTCTTT. V is TRBV5-1 and J is TRBJ1-1; D is ambiguous. From germline, CDR1 is SGHRS and CDR2 YFSETQ. The CDR3 is 15 residues long. V lost 4 bases to trimming and J lost 1 base, with 14 bases between them. The full variable domain, its missing parts supplied by reference TRBV5-1 and TRBJ1-1, is KAGVTQTPRYLIKTRGQQVTLSCSPISGHRSVSWYQQTPGQGLQFLFEYFSETQRNKGNFPGRFSGRQFSNSRSEMNVSTLELGDSALYLCASSPTLGENTEAFFGQGTRLTVV.

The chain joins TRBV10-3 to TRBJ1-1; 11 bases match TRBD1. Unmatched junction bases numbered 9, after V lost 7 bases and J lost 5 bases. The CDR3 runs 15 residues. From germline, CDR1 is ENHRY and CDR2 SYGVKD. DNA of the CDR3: TGTGCCATCACCTCCTCCCGGGACAGGGGGACTGAAGCTTTCTTT. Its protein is CAITSSRDRGTEAFF.

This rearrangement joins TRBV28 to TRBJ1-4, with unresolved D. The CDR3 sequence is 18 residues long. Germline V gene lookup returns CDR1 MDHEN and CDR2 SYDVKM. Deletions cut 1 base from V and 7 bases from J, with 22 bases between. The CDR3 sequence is CASSLSCWAGESCEKLFF. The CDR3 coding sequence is TGTGCCAGCAGTTTATCTTGTTGGGCAGGCGAGTCGTGTGAAAAACTGTTTTTT.

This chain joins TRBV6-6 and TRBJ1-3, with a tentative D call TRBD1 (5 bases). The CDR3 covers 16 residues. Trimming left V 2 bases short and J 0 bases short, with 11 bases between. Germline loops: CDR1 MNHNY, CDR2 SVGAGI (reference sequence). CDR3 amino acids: CASSYGRQSSGNTIYF. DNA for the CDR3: TGTGCCAGCAGTTACGGCCGACAGAGCTCTGGAAACACCATATATTTT.

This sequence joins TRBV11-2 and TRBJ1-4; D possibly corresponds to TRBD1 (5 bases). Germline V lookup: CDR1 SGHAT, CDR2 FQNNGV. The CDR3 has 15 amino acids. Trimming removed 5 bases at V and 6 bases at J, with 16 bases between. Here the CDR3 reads CASSPRAGQDEKLFF. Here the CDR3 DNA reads TGTGCCAGCAGCCCCCGGGCAGGGCAGGATGAAAAACTGTTTTTT.

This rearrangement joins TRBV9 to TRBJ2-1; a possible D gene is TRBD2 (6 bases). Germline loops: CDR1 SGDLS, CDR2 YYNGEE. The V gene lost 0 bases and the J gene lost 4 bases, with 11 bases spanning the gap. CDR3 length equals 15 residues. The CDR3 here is CASSVGGGEYNEQFF. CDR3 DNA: TGTGCCAGCAGCGTAGGAGGCGGGGAGTACAATGAGCAGTTCTTC.

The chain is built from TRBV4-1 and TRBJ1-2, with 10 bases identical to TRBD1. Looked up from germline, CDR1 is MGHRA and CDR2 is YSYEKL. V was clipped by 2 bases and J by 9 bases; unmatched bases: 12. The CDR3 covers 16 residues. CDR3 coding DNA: TGCGCCAGCAGCCAAAGACAGGGGGCGCATTCTGGAAGCTACACCTTC. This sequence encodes CASSQRQGAHSGSYTF.

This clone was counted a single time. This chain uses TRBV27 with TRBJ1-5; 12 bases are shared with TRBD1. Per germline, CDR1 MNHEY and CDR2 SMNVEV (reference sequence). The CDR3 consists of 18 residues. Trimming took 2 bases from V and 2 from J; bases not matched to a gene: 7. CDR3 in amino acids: CASSLEGQGAVGNQPQHF. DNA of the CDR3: TGTGCCAGCAGTTTAGAGGGACAGGGGGCTGTGGGCAATCAGCCCCAGCATTTT.

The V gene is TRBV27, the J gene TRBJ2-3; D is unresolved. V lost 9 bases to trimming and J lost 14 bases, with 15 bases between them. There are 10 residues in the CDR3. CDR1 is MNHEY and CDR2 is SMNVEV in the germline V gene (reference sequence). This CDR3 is CASTFVKMYF. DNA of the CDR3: TGTGCCAGTACTTTCGTTAAGATGTATTTT.

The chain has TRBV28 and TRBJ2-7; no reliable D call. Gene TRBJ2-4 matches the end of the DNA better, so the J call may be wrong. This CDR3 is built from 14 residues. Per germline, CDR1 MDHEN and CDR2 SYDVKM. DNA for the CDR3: TGTGCCAGCAGTTTATCCCGGCAGGCTACCATTCAGTACTTC. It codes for CASSLSRQATIQYF.

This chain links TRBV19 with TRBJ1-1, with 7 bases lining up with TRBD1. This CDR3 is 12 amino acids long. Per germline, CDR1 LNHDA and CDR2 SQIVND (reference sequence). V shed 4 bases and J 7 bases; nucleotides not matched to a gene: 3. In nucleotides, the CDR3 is TGTGCCAGTAGTACCGGGACAGATGAAGCTTTCTTT. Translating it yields CASSTGTDEAFF.

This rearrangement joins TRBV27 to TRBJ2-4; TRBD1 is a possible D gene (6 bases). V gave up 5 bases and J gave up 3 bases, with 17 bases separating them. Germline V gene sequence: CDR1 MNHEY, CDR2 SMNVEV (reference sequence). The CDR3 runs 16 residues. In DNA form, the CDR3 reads TGTGCCAGCAGTGCCAACAGGGATTTAGGCAAAAACATTCAGTACTTC. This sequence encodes CASSANRDLGKNIQYF.

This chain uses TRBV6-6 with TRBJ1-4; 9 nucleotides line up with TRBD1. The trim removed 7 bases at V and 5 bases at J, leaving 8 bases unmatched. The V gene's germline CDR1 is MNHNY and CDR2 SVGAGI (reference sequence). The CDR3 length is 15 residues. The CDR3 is CASKKTGGFNEKLFF. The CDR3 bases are TGTGCCAGCAAAAAGACAGGGGGTTTCAATGAAAAACTGTTTTTT.

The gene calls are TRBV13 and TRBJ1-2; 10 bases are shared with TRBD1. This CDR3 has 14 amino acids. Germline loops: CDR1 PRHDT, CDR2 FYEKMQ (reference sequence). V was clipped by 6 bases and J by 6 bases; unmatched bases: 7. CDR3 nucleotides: TGTGCCAGCAGGGAGACAGGGGGCGGGGATGGCTACACCTTC. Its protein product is CASRETGGGDGYTF.

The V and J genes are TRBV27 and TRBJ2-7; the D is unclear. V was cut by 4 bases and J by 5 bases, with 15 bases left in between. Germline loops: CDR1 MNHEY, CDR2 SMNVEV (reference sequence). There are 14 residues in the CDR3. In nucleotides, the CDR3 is TGTGCCAGCAGTTCGCTACCGGTGCCACACGAGCAGTACTTC. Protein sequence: CASSSLPVPHEQYF.

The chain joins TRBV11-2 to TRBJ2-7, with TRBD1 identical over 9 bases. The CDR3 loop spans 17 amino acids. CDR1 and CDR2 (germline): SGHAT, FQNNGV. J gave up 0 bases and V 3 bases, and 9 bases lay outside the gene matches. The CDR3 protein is CASSFFQGQGLSYEQYF. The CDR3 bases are TGTGCCAGCAGCTTTTTTCAAGGACAGGGGCTCTCCTACGAGCAGTACTTC.

In nucleotides, the CDR3 is TGTGCCAGCAGCTTGGTTGGACAGGGGGCATTCTACGAGACCCAGTACTTC. The encoded protein is CASSLVGQGAFYETQYF. The V gene is TRBV5-4, the J gene TRBJ2-5; 11 bases agree with TRBD1. With V trimmed by 0 bases and J by 5 bases, 9 bases remained unmatched. The CDR3 has 17 amino acids. CDR1 SGHNT and CDR2 YYREEE come from the germline V gene (reference sequence).

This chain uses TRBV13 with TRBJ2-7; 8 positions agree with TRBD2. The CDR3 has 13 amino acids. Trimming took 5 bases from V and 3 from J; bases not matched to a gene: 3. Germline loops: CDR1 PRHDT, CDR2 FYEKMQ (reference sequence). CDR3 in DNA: TGTGCCAGCAGCCCGGGACTAGGCTACGAGCAGTACTTC. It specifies CASSPGLGYEQYF.

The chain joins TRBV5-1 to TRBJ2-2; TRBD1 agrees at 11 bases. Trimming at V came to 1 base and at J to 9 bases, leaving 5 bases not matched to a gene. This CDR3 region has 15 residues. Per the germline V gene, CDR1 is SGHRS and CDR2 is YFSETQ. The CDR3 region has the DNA TGCGCCAGCAGCTTGCCCGGACAGGGGGCCTGGGAGCTGTTTTTT. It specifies CASSLPGQGAWELFF.

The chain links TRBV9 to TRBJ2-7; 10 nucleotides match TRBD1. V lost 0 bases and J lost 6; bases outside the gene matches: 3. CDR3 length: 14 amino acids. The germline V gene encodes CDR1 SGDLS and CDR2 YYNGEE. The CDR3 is CASSVEGQGSEQYF. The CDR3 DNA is TGTGCCAGCAGCGTAGAGGGACAGGGGTCCGAGCAGTACTTC.